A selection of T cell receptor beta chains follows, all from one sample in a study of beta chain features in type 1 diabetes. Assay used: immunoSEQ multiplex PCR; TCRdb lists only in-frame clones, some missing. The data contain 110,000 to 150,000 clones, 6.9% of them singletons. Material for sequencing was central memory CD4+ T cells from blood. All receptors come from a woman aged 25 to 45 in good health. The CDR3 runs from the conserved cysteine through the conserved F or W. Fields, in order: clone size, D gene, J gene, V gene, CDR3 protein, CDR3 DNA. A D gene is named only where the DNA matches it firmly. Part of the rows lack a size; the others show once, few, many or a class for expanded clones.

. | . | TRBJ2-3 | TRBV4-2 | CASSLEGSTDTQYF | TGTGCCAGCAGCTTGGAAGGGAGTACAGATACGCAGTATTTT
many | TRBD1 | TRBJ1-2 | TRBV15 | CATSRVTGGYGYTF | TGTGCCACCAGCAGAGTGACAGGGGGCTATGGCTACACCTTC
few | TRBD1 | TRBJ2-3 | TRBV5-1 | CASSLGWDRTTDTQYF | TGCGCCAGCAGCTTGGGCTGGGACAGGACCACAGATACGCAGTATTTT
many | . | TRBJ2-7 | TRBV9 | CASSVSYRDEQYF | TGTGCCAGCAGCGTAAGCTATCGGGACGAGCAGTACTTC
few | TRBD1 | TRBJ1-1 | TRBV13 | CASSFDRGLSAEAFF | TGTGCCAGCAGCTTCGACAGGGGTCTGAGCGCTGAAGCTTTCTTT
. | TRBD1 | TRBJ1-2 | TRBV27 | CASGRDSRNYGYTF | TGTGCCAGCGGGCGGGACAGCCGCAACTATGGCTACACCTTC
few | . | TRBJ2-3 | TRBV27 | CASSLSSSTDTQYF | TGTGCCAGCAGTTTATCTTCTAGCACAGATACGCAGTATTTT
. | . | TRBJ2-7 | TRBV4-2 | CASSFPAGVDSTYEQYF | TGTGCCAGCAGCTTCCCCGCCGGGGTGGATTCCACCTACGAGCAGTACTTC
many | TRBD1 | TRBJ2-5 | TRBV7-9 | CASSSLGTEETQYF | TGTGCCAGCAGCTCCCTAGGGACAGAAGAGACCCAGTACTTC
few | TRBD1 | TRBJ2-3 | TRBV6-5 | CASRRLGQMFDTQYF | TGTGCCAGCAGGAGACTGGGACAGATGTTCGATACGCAGTATTTT
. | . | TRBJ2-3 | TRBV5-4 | CASSLDLEGVGTDTQYF | TGTGCCAGCAGCTTGGACCTTGAGGGAGTTGGCACAGATACGCAGTATTTT
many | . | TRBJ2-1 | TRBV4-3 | CASSQYVSGVYNEQFF | TGCGCCAGCAGCCAGTATGTTAGCGGCGTTTACAATGAGCAGTTCTTC
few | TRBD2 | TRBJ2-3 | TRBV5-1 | CASSLAGVAGGRDTQYF | TGCGCCAGCAGCTTGGCCGGTGTAGCGGGCGGAAGGGATACGCAGTATTTT
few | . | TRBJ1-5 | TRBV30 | CAWSSGYSNQPQHF | TGTGCCTGGAGTAGCGGATATAGCAATCAGCCCCAGCATTTT
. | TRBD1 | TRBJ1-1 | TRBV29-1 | CSVQGQGDTEAFF | TGCAGCGTTCAAGGACAGGGAGACACTGAAGCTTTCTTT
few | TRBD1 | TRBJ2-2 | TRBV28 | CASSSTGQGRRGELFF | TGTGCCAGCAGTTCCACGGGACAGGGTCGACGTGGGGAGCTGTTTTTT
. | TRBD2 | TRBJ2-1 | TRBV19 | CASSPGAGDSRYNEQFF | TGTGCCAGTAGTCCCGGGGCGGGGGATTCGCGGTACAATGAGCAGTTCTTC
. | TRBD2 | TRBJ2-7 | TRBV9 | CASSSLGGGTSYEQYF | TGTGCCAGCAGCTCGCTGGGGGGAGGGACTTCCTACGAGCAGTACTTC
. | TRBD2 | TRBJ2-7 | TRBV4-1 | CASSQDRGTSGSYEQYF | TGCGCCAGCAGCCAAGATCGTGGGACTAGCGGGAGTTACGAGCAGTACTTC
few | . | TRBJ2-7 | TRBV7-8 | CASSLVAVPRRDEQYF | TGTGCCAGCAGCTTAGTCGCCGTCCCCCGGAGAGACGAGCAGTACTTC